Listed here is a single TCR beta chain. The V and J ends lost 5 bases and 7 bases, in that order; junction bases with no gene match: 14. The CDR3 is made up of 18 amino acids. The V gene's germline CDR1 is DFQATT and CDR2 SNEGSKA (reference sequence). Random hexamers were used to reverse transcribe 0.5 to 1 ug of RNA. It was immunoSEQ multiplex PCR that amplified TCR beta CDR3 across 54 Vbeta and 13 Jbeta. TCRdb re-derived calls from the immunoSEQ multiplex PCR reads in MiXCR, one entry per CDR3 protein. The table has around 200,000 distinct CDR3 sequences, approximately 95% seen once. The data belong to a study of CD8 T cells in Susac syndrome. CD8+ and CD4+ T cells circulating in blood were sequenced for TCR beta. Relapsing-remitting disease, either stable or active, was present in the multiple sclerosis controls, who were treatment-naive patients. TEMRA cells were FACS-enriched and CD8+ and CD4+ T cells negatively isolated.

The V gene is TRBV20-1, the J gene TRBJ2-1, with 16 bases aligning to TRBD2. The sequenced sample consisted of CD4+ T cells from PBMCs. The TCR sequence derives from a human donor with multiple sclerosis. CDR3 bases: TGCAGTGCTTTGCCGGGACTAGCGGGGGGGCGACCTAAGAATGAGCAGTTCTTC. Encoded protein: CSALPGLAGGRPKNEQFF.